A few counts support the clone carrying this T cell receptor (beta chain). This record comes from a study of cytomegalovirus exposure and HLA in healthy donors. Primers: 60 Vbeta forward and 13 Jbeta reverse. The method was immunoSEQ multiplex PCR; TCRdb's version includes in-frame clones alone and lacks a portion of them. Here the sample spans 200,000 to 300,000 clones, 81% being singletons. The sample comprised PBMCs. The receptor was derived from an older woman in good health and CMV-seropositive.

Here the CDR3 reads CASSLETSSGHLEQFF. The CDR3 DNA is TGTGCCAGCAGCTTAGAAACTTCTAGCGGGCACCTGGAGCAGTTCTTC. The gene calls are TRBV5-5 and TRBJ2-1; 8 nucleotides match TRBD2. Per germline, CDR1 SGHKS and CDR2 YYEKEE (reference sequence). V lost 2 bases to trimming and J lost 10 bases; unmatched junction nucleotides: 14. The CDR3 has 16 amino acids.